The clone carrying this T cell receptor (beta chain) was counted a few times. Its antigen remains unidentified. The data belong to a study of identical twins. General study points: Alpha sequences that were out-of-frame and twin-shared showed an excess of low generation probability. Partial confounding of zero-insertion analyses by invariant MAIT and iNKT cells was possible.

cDNA molecules carried unique molecular identifiers, and template switching added a universal primer site. TCRdb reprocessed the 5' RACE reads via MiXCR and lists one record per CDR3 protein. The sample yields around 490,000 distinct CDR3 sequences, around an eighth seen once. Everyone who gave samples was a healthy Caucasian. Germline V gene sequence: CDR1 SGHAT, CDR2 FQDESV (reference sequence). The CDR3 has 15 residues. V was cut by 1 base and J by 2 bases, with 12 bases left in between. The sample was also linked to a second study, of yellow fever vaccine responses in identical twins.

Sequences were obtained from CD4+ T cells sorted from blood. This TCR derives from a woman between 18 and 29 years old in good health. V and J are TRBV11-1 and TRBJ2-7; D not resolved. The CDR3 here is CASSLGRQATYEQYF. Written as DNA, the CDR3 is TGTGCCAGCAGCTTAGGTCGGCAGGCAACCTACGAGCAGTACTTC.